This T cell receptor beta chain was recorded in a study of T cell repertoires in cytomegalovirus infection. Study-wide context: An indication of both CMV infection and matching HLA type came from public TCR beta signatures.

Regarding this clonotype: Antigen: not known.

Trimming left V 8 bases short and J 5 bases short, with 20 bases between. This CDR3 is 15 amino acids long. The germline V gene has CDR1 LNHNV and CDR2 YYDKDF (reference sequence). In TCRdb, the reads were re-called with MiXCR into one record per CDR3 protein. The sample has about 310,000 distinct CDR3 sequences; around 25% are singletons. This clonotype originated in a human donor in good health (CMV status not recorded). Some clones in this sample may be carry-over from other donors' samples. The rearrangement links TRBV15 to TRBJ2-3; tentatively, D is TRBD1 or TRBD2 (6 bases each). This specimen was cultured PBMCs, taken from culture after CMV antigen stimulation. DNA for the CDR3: TGTGCCACCGGGCCCGGCAGGGGAGGAGAAGATACGCAGTATTTT. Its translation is CATGPGRGGEDTQYF. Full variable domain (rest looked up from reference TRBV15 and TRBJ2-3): DAMVIQNPRYQVTQFGKPVTLSCSQTLNHNVMYWYQQKSSQAPKLLFHYYDKDFNNEADTPDNFQSRRPNTSFCFLDIRSPGLGDTAMYLCATGPGRGGEDTQYFGPGTRLTVL.